This TCR beta chain was identified in a study of PD-L1 blockade in urothelial cancer. Using immunoSEQ multiplex PCR, the repertoire was profiled, and TCRdb retains in-frame clones only, with some absent. This table has 70,000 to 75,000 clones, around 90% appearing once. There are 14 residues in the CDR3. Trimming removed 5 bases from V and 5 bases from J; junction bases left unmatched: 10. Germline CDR1 is SGHNT and CDR2 is YYREEE (reference sequence). This receptor was identified in a man between 60 and 75 years old with urothelial cancer. The V call is TRBV5-4, the J call TRBJ2-7, with TRBD1 matching 7 bases. The sample was PBMCs, taken around atezolizumab (anti-PD-L1) treatment. The DNA for the CDR3 is TGTGCCAGCAGGCCCGAACCCGACAGGGACGAGCAGTACTTC. It codes for CASRPEPDRDEQYF.